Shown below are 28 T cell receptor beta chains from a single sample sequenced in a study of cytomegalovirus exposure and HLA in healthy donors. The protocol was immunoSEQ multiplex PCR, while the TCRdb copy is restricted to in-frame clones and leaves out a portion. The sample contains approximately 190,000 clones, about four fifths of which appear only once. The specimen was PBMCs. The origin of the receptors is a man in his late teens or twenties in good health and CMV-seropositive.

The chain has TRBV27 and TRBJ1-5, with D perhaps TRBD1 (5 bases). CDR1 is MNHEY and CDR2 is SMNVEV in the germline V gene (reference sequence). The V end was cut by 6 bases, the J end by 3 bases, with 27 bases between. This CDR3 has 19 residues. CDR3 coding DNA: TGTGCCAGCAGCCCCCTATTTACGACAGAGAGACGTTTCAATCAGCCCCAGCATTTT. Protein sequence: CASSPLFTTERRFNQPQHF.

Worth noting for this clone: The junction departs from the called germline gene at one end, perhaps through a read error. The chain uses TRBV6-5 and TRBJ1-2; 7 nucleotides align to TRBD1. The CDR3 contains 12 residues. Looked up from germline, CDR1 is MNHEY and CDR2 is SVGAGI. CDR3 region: CASSYSKGTAYF. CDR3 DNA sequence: TGTGCCAGCAGTTACTCGAAAGGGACAGCATACTTC.

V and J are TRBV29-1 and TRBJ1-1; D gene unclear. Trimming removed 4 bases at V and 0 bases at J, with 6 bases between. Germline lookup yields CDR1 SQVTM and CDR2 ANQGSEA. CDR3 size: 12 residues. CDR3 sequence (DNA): TGCAGCGTTGCCGGGTTGAACACTGAAGCTTTCTTT. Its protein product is CSVAGLNTEAFF.

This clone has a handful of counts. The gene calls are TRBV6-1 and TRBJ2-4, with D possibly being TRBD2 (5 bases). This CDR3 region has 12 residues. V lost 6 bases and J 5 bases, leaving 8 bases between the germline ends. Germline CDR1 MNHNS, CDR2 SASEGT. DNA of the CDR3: TGTGCCAGCAGCCACGGGGAAAACATTCAGTACTTC. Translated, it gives CASSHGENIQYF.

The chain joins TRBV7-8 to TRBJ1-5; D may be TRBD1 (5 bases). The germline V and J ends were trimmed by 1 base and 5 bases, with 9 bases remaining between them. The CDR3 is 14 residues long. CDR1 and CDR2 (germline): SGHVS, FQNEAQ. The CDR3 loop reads CASSLVGGDQPQHF. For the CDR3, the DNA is TGTGCCAGCAGCTTAGTGGGAGGGGATCAGCCCCAGCATTTT.

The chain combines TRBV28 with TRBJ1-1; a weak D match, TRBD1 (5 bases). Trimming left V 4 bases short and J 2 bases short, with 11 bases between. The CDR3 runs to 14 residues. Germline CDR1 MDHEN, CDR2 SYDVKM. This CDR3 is CASSSRDINTEAFF. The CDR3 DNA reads TGTGCCAGCAGTTCCAGGGATATAAACACTGAAGCTTTCTTT.

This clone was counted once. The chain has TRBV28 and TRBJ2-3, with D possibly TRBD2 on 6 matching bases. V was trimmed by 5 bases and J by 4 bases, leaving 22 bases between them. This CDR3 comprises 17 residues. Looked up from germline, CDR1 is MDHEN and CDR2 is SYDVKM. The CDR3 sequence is CASSPGLNGRLADTQYF. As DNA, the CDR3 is TGTGCCAGCAGTCCGGGACTCAACGGGAGACTCGCAGATACGCAGTATTTT.

CDR3 nucleotides: TGTGCCAGCAATGGGGGGTCCGGGGCCAACGTCCTGACTTTC. The encoded protein is CASNGGSGANVLTF. This chain links TRBV6-5 with TRBJ2-6; possible D gene TRBD2, 6 bases. The V end lost 7 bases, the J end lost 4 bases, and 11 bases lay between the germline ends. The CDR3 loop spans 14 amino acids. CDR1 and CDR2 (germline): MNHEY, SVGAGI.

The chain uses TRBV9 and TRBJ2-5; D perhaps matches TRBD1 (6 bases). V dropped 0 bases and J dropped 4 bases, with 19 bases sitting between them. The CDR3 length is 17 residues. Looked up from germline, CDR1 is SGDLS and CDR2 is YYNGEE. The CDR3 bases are TGTGCCAGCAGCGTAGAGGGCACCGGGACATCAACAGAGACCCAGTACTTC. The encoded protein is CASSVEGTGTSTETQYF.

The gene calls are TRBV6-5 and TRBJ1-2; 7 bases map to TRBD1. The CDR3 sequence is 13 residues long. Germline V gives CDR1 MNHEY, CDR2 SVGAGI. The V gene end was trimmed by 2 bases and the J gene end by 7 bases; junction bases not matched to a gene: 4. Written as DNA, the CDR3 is TGTGCCAGCAGTTACCGGCAGGGGGGTGGCTACACCTTC. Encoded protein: CASSYRQGGGYTF.

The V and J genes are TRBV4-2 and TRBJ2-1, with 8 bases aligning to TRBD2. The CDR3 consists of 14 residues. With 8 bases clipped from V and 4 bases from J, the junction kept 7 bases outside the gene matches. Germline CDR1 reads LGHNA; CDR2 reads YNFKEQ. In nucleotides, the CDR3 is TGTGCCAGCCGTAGCGGGACCGCTTACAATGAGCAGTTCTTC. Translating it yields CASRSGTAYNEQFF.

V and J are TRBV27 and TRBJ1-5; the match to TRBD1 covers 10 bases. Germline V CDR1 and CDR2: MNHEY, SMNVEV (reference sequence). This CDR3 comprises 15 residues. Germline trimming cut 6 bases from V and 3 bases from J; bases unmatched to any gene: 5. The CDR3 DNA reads TGTGCCAGCAGGGCCGGGACAGGGGCCAATCAGCCCCAGCATTTT. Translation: CASRAGTGANQPQHF.

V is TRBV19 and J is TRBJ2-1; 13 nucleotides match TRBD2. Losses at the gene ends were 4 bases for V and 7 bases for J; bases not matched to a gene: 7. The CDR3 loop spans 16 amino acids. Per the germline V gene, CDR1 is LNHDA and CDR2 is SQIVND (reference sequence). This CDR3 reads CASSKRGLAGHNEQFF. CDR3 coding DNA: TGTGCCAGTAGTAAACGGGGACTAGCGGGACATAATGAGCAGTTCTTC.

CDR3: CASSLGDRKETQYF. CDR3 nucleotides: TGTGCCAGCAGCTTGGGTGACAGGAAAGAGACCCAGTACTTC. V gene TRBV5-4 combines with J gene TRBJ2-5; maybe TRBD1 (6 bases). V was pared by 0 bases and J by 3 bases, with 9 bases between. Germline V CDR1 and CDR2: SGHNT, YYREEE (reference sequence). The CDR3 spans 14 residues.

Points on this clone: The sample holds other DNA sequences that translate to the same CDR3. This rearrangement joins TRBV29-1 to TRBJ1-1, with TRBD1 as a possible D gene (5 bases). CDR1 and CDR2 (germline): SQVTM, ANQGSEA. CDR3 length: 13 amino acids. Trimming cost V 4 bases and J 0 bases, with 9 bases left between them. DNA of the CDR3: TGCAGCGTTGGGGGGGAAATGAACACTGAAGCTTTCTTT. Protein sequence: CSVGGEMNTEAFF.

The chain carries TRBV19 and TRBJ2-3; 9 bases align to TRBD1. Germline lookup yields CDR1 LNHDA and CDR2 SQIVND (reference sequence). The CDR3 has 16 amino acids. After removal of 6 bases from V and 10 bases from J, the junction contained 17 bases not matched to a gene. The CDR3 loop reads CASRAPRTGELEAQYF. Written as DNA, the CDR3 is TGTGCCAGTAGGGCCCCGAGGACAGGGGAATTAGAGGCGCAGTATTTT.

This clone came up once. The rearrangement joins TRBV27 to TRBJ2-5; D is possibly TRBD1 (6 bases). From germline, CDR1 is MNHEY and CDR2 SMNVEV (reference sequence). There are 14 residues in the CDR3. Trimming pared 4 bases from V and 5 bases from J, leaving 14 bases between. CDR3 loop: CASSSSQGGETQYF. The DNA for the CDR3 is TGTGCCAGCAGTTCATCACAGGGCGGGGAGACCCAGTACTTC.

In DNA form, the CDR3 reads TGTGCCAGCAGTCGCATGAAACAGGGTCAGCCCCAGCATTTT. Residues: CASSRMKQGQPQHF. The chain links TRBV28 to TRBJ1-5; D possibly corresponds to TRBD1 (6 bases). Germline V CDR1 and CDR2: MDHEN, SYDVKM. V lost 5 bases and J 6 bases, leaving 14 bases between the germline ends. The CDR3 runs to 14 residues.

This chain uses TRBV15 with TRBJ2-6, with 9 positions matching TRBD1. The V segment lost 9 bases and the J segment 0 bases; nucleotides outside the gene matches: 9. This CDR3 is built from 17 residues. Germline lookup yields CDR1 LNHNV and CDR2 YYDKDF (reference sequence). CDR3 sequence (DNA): TGTGCCACAGAGGGGACAGGGCCTTACTCTGGGGCCAACGTCCTGACTTTC. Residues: CATEGTGPYSGANVLTF.

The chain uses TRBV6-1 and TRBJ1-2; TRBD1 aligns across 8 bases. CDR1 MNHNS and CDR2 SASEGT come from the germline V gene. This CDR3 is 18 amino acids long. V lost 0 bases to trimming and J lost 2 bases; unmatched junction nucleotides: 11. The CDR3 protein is CASSEALGPGDRNYGYTF. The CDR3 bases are TGTGCCAGCAGTGAAGCGCTTGGACCCGGGGACAGGAACTATGGCTACACCTTC.

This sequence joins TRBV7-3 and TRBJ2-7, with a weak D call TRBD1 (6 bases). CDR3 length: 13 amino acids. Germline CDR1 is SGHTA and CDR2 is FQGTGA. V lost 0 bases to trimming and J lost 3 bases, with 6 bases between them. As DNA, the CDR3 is TGTGCCAGCAGCTTAACGGACAGCTACGAGCAGTACTTC. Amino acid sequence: CASSLTDSYEQYF.

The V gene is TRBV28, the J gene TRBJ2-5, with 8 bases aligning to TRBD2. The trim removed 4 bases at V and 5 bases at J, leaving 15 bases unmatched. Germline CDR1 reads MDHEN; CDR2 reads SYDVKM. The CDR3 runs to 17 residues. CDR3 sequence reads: CASSSDLAGRLRETQYF. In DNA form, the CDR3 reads TGTGCCAGCAGTTCGGACTTAGCGGGACGTCTACGGGAGACCCAGTACTTC.

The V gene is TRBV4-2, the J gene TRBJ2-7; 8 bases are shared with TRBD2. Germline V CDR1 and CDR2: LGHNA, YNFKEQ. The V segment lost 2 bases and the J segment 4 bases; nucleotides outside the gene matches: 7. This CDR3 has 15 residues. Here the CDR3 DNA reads TGTGCCAGCAGCCAAAGTACAGCGGGAGTGTACGAGCAGTACTTC. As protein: CASSQSTAGVYEQYF.

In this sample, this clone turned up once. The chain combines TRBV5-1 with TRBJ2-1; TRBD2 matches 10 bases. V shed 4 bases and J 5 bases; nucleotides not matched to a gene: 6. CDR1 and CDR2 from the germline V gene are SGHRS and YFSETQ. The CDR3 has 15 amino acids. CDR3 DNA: TGCGCCAGCAGCGAAGGACTAGCGGCGAACAATGAGCAGTTCTTC. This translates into CASSEGLAANNEQFF.

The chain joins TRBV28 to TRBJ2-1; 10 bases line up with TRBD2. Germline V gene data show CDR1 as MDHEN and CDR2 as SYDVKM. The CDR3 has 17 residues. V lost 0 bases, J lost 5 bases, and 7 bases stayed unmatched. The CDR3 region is CASSLWLAGAMDNEQFF. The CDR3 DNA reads TGTGCCAGCAGTTTATGGCTAGCGGGAGCGATGGACAATGAGCAGTTCTTC.

This CDR3 is CASRLGQGDYGYTF. DNA for the CDR3: TGTGCCAGCAGGCTTGGACAGGGTGACTATGGCTACACCTTC. The chain couples TRBV6-5 to TRBJ1-2, with TRBD1 matching 8 bases. Germline CDR1 reads MNHEY; CDR2 reads SVGAGI. The CDR3 runs 14 residues. Trimming took 6 bases from V and 3 from J; bases not matched to a gene: 6.

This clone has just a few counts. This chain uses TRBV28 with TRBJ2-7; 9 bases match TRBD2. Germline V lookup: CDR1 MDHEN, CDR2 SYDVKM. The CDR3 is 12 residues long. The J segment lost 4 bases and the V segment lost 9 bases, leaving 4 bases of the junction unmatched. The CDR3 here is CASSGSIYEQYF. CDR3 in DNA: TGTGCCAGTAGCGGGAGTATATACGAGCAGTACTTC.

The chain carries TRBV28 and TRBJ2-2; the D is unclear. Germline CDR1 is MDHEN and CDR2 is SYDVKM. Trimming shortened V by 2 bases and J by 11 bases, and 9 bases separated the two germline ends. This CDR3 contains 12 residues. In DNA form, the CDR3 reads TGTGCCAGCAGTTTAGCTGCGGAAGAGCTGTTTTTT. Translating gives CASSLAAEELFF.